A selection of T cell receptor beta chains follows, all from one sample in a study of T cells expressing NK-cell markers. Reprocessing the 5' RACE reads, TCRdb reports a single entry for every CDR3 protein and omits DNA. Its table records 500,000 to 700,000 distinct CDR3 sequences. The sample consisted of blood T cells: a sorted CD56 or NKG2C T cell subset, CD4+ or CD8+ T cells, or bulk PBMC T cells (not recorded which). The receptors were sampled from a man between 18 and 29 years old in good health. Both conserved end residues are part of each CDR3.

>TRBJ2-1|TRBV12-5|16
CASGLSRTGGLNEQFF
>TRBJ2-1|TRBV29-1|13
CSVEDRRYNEQFF
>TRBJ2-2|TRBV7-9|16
CASSPQTGGWTGELFF
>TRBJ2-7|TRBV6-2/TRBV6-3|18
CASSYSIQLDIRSYEQYF
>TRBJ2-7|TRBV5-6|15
CASSLLIAGPYEQYF
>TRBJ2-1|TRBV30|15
CAWRPGTSEYNEQFF
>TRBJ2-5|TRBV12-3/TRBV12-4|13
CASSGGPFGTQYF
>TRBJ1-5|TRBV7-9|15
CASSHEGQGNQPQHF
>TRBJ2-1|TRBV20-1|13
CSAPKSGRYEQFF
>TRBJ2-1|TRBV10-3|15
CAISDSGSGYNEQFF
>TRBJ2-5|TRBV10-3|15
CAIRNLTGNQETQYF
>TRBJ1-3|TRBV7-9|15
CASSSADRSGNTIYF
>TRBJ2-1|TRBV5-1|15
CASSMAGTGVAEQFF
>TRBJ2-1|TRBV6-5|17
CASSLTPSGSSYNEQFF
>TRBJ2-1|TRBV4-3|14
CASSPFLGGGEQFF
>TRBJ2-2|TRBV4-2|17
CASGDSGLAGDTGELFF
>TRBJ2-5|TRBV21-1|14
CASRRQGLRETQYF
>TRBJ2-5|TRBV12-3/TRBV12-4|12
CASSYAAATQYF
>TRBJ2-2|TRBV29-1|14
CSVVGTGLTGELFF
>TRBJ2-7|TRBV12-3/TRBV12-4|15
CASSLRQGIAYEQYF
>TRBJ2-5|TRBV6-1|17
CASSAGLRGRGQETQYF
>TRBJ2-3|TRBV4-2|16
CASSQASGSGTDTQYF
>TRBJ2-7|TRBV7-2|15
CASSLDEGSSYEQYF
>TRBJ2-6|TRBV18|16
CASSPPAWSGANVLTF
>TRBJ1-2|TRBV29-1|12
CSVVALNYGYTF
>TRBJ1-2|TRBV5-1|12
CASRSTGDGYTF
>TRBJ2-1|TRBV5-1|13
CASSAPKPGEQFF